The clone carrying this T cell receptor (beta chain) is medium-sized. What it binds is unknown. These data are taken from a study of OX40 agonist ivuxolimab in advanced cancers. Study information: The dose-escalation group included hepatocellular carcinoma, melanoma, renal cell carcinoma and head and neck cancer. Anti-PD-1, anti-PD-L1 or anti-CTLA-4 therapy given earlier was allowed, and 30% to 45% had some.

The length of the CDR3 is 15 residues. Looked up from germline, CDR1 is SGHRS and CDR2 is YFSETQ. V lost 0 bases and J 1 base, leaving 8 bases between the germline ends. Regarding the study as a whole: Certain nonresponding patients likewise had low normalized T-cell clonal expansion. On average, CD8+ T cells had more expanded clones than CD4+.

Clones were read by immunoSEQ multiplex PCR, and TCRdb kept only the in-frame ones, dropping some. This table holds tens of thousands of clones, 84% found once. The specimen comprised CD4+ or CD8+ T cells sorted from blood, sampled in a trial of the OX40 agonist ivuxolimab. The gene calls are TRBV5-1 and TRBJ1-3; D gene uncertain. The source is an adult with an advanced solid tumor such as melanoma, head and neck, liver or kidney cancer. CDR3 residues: CASSLVGASGNTIYF. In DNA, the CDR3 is TGCGCCAGCAGCTTGGTAGGCGCGTCTGGAAACACCATATATTTT.